The clone carrying this T cell receptor (beta chain) was counted at least ten times. The sample comes from a study of T cells in Graves' hyperthyroidism and ophthalmopathy. Amplification of TCR beta CDR3 regions was performed using RNA transcripts as template. First-round RT-PCR with HTBI primers amplified the TCR CDR3 region. TCRdb processed the multiplex PCR reads anew with MiXCR; each CDR3 protein has one entry. The data show fewer than 850,000 distinct CDR3 sequences, approximately 15% seen once. Germline CDR1 and CDR2: SNHLY and FYNNEI. V dropped 6 bases and J dropped 7; count of bases not matched to a gene: 8. This CDR3 is 15 amino acids long.

The chain links TRBV2 to TRBJ2-7; TRBD2 matches 14 bases. The sequenced sample consisted of blood. This clonotype originated in a man aged 50-60 years with Graves' hyperthyroidism. This chain's CDR3 is CASRGLAGGASEQYF. The DNA of the CDR3 is TGTGCCAGCAGAGGACTAGCGGGAGGAGCAAGTGAGCAGTACTTC.